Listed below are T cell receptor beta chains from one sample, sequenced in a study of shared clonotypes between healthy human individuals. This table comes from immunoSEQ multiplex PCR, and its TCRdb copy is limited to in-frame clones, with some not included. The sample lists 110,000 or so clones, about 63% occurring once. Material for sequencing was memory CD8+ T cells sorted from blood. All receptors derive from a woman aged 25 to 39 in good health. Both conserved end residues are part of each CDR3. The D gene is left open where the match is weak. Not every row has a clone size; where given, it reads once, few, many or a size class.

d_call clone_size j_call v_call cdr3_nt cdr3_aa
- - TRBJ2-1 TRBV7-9 TGTGCCAGCAGCTTCCATGGTGGCGGATCCTCCTACAATGAGCAGTTCTTC CASSFHGGGSSYNEQFF
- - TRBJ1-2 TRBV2 TGTGCCAGCACCCCGTCTCCACAGCCTAACTATGGCTACACCTTC CASTPSPQPNYGYTF
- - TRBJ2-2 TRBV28 TGTGCCAGCACCCCGGCTCGTCTTCGCGCCGGGGAGCTGTTTTTT CASTPARLRAGELFF
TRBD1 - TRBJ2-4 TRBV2 TGTGCCAGCAGTGGCCAGGGGGTAGCCAAAAACATTCAGTACTTC CASSGQGVAKNIQYF
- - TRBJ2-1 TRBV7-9 TGTGCCAGCAGCTTTGCTAGCTTCCGTGAGCAGTTCTTC CASSFASFREQFF
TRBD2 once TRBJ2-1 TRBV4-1 TGCGCCAGCAGCCAAGTAGGACTAGCGTACTACAATGAGCAGTTCTTC CASSQVGLAYYNEQFF
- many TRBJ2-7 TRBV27 TGTGCCAGCAGTTCAGGGGTCGAGCAGTACTTC CASSSGVEQYF
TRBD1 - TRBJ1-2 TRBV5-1 TGCGCCAGCAGCTTGGACGGACAGGGGTATGGCTACACCTTC CASSLDGQGYGYTF
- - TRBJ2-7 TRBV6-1 TGTGCCAGCAGGAAAGACAGAAGCTCATGGTACGAGCAGTACTTC CASRKDRSSWYEQYF
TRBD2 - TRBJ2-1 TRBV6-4 TGTGCCAGCAGTGGCGGACTAGCGGGAAGCAATGAGCAGTTCTTC CASSGGLAGSNEQFF
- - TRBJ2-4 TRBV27 TGTGCCAGCCGTGGGGCGCGCGACATTCAGTACTTC CASRGARDIQYF
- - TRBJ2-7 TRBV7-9 TGTGCCAGCAGCTTCGAGACGGCCTACGAGCAGTACTTC CASSFETAYEQYF
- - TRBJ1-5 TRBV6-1 TGTGCCAGCAGAGTACAGGAGGCCAGCAATCAGCCCCAGCATTTT CASRVQEASNQPQHF
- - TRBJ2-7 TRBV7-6 TGTGCCAGCGTCCAGGACGGCCAATACGAGCAGTACTTC CASVQDGQYEQYF
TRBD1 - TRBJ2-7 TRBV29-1 TGCAGCGCCCAGACCGGGACAGGGAGCAACGAGCAGTACTTC CSAQTGTGSNEQYF
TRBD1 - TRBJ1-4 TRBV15 TGTGCCACCAGCAGGGACAGGGAGGTGGAAAAACTGTTTTTT CATSRDREVEKLFF
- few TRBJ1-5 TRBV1 TGCACCAGCAGCCAAGCGACCCCAGAGGGCGAGGAGAATCAGCCCCAGCATTTT CTSSQATPEGEENQPQHF
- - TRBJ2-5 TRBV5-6 TGTGCCAGCAGCTTAAACAGGGTATGGGAGACCCAGTACTTC CASSLNRVWETQYF
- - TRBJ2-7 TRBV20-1 TGCAGTGCTAGGGAAGTTTACGAGCAGTACTTC CSAREVYEQYF
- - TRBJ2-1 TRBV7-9 TGTGCCAGCAGCCGACTCAGCTCCTACAATGAGCAGTTCTTC CASSRLSSYNEQFF
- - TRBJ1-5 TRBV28 TGTGCCAGCAGTTTCGGGCCGAATCAGCCCCAGCATTTT CASSFGPNQPQHF
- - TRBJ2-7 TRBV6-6 TGTGCCAGCAGTTACGCCTACAGCTACGAGCAGTACTTC CASSYAYSYEQYF
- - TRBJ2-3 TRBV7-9 TGTGCCAGCAGCTCGAAAGATACGCAGTATTTT CASSSKDTQYF
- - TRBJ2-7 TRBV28 TGTGCCAGCAGCAGAGACATCGACGAGCAGTACTTC CASSRDIDEQYF
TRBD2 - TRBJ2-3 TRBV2 TGTGCCAGCATGTCCAGCGGGGTGAAAGGGGATACGCAGTATTTT CASMSSGVKGDTQYF
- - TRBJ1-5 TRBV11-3 TGTGCCAGCAGCGGACCGGGGCGGAGGCGGCCGCCGCATTTT CASSGPGRRRPPHF
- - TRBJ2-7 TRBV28 TGTGCCAGCAGTTTATTCGCACTAACCTACGAGCAGTACTTC CASSLFALTYEQYF
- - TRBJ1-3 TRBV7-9 TGTGCCAGCAGCCCCCAGGGTGGTGGAACTGGAAACACCATATATTTT CASSPQGGGTGNTIYF
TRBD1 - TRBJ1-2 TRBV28 TGTGCCAGCAGTTTCTCTACGGGACAGGCCACCTATGGCTACACCTTC CASSFSTGQATYGYTF
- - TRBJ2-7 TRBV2 TGTGCCAGCAGCGGGGGACGTCGGGGGTACGAGCAGTACTTC CASSGGRRGYEQYF
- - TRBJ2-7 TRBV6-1 TGTGCCAGCAGTGAAGCTTGGCAGGGCGTCTACGAGCAGTACTTC CASSEAWQGVYEQYF
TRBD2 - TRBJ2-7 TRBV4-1 TGCGCCAGCAGCCAAGAACCTACTAGCGGGAGACGAAAAGAGCAGTACTTC CASSQEPTSGRRKEQYF
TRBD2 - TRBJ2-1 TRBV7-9 TGTGCCAGCAGCTTAGTTATGTCCGGCCGCGGGAGCTCCTACAATGAGCAGTTCTTC CASSLVMSGRGSSYNEQFF
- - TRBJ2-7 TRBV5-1 TGCGCCAGCAGTTTGTGGACCCGGTGCTCCTACGAGCAGTACTTC CASSLWTRCSYEQYF
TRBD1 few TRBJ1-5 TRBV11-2 TGTGCCAGCAGCTTAGATCATGGGGGGACAGGGGGCAATCAGCCCCAGCATTTT CASSLDHGGTGGNQPQHF
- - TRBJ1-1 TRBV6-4 TGTGCCACCGCGCCCAGGGGAGTGGCCACTGAAGCTTTCTTT CATAPRGVATEAFF
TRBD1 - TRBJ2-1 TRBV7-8 TGTGCCAGCAGCTCGGGACAGGCGTTCAATGAGCAGTTCTTC CASSSGQAFNEQFF
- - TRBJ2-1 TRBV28 TGTGCCAGCAGCTCCGGATGGGAGCAGTTCTTC CASSSGWEQFF
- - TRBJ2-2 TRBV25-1 TGTGCCAGCAGCGTATCCGGGGACAACACCGGGGAGCTGTTTTTT CASSVSGDNTGELFF
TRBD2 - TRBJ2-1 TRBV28 TGTGCCAGCAGTCTACGACTAGCGGGAGAACGGTACAATGAGCAGTTCTTC CASSLRLAGERYNEQFF
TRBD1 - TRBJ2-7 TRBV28 TGTGCCGGCAGAGGACAGGGGGCGTACGAGCAGTACTTC CAGRGQGAYEQYF
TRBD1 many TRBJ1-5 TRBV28 TGTGCCAGCAGTGCCACAGGGGGTAGCAATCAGCCCCAGCATTTT CASSATGGSNQPQHF
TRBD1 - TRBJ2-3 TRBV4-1 TGCGCCAGCAGCCCAAGGCTGTGGACAGGGGAAGATACGCAGTATTTT CASSPRLWTGEDTQYF
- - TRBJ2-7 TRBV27 TGTGCCAGCAGCCCGACGGGGAGCTCCTACGAGCAGTACTTC CASSPTGSSYEQYF
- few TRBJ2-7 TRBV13 TGTGCCAGCAGCTTGGGAATTCCCTCCTACGAGCAGTACTTC CASSLGIPSYEQYF
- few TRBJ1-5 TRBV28 TGTGCCAGCAGAGCAGGGTCCGGGCAGCCCCAGCATTTT CASRAGSGQPQHF
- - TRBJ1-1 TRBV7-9 TGTGCCAGCAGCTTAGTTCCGGGCTCATCTAGCACTGAAGCTTTCTTT CASSLVPGSSSTEAFF
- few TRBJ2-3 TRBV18 TGTGCCAGCTCACCGGCACCAGATACGCAGTATTTT CASSPAPDTQYF
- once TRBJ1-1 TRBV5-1 TGCGCCAGCAGCTTAAGGGGTTGGACTGAAGCTTTCTTT CASSLRGWTEAFF
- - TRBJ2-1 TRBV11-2 TGTGCCAGCGCGGACTTCGCCTCCTACAATGAGCAGTTCTTC CASADFASYNEQFF
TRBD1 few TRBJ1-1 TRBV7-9 TGTGCCAGCAGCTCCGGGACAGTGAACACTGAAGCTTTCTTT CASSSGTVNTEAFF